This T cell receptor beta chain came from a study of CD8+CD57+ T cells in acquired aplastic anemia listed by TCRdb under 2018. For the study in its entirety: On average, sorted CD4+ and CD8+ cells yielded 3.2 ug of extracted DNA, with a range of about 0.19 to 30 ug. A CD8+CD57+ expansion meant a frequency higher than the mean frequency seen in healthy subjects.

In regard to this clonotype: Its specific antigen is unknown. No qualities accompany the bases; no much larger clone lies one base away.

Expansion of CD8+CD57+ cells had been shown by flow cytometry in the patients chosen for sequencing. All patients had severe acquired aplastic anemia diagnosed by International Study of Aplastic Anemia and Agranulocytosis and Camitta criteria. No therapy had been received by the patients at the time of blood sampling. The study deep-sequenced TCR repertoires of sorted CD4+ and CD8+ blood T cells from severe aplastic anemia patients and healthy subjects. Patients were enrolled under clinicaltrials.gov protocols 00001620, 01623167, 00001397, 00071045, 00081523 and 00961064 in the USA. Ficoll-Paque density gradient centrifugation was used to isolate peripheral blood mononuclear cells. CD4+ and CD8+ T cells were sorted by FACS or magnetic beads before DNA extraction. Genomic DNA served as template for TCR beta VDJ combination and CDR3 sequence profiling. An Illumina HiSeq 2000 was used for TCR repertoire sequencing. Per the source publication's procedure: TRBV/TRBJ rearrangement plots, CDR3 size and DJ length profiles, and Simpson's diversity index were used to assess repertoires. The most abundant DNA sequence in the deep sequencing data was taken as the immunodominant clone. CDR3 amino acid sequences were screened for sharing across subjects and compared with published repertoires and the VDJdb database. TCRdb ran its own pipeline on the public reads, namely fastp trimming at Q25 and MiXCR clone calling, and kept in-frame beta chains. When rows share a CDR3 protein, they turn into one entry using the most common DNA and genes. The V and J calls were not made by the authors but by TCRdb's processing. The sample table contains just over 40,000 distinct CDR3 sequences; only one count was recorded for approximately 57% of them. The ten biggest clones cover 59% of the sample.

Beyond this particular receptor, the publication reports: Although roughly 29 CD8+ CDR3 sequences were shared by patients and controls, these sequences appeared highly expressed in patients and within the immunodominant clones of patients. CD8+ Simpson's diversity did not differ significantly between patients and healthy controls (P=0.060).

Input material: sorted CD4+, CD8+, or CD8+CD57+ T cells (not recorded which) from PBMCs. The receptor's source is a human donor with aplastic anemia.

For the CDR3, the sequence is CSVGTGGPYNEQFF. The DNA is TGCAGCGTTGGTACGGGGGGCCCCTACAATGAGCAGTTCTTC. The chain was built from TRBV29-1 and TRBJ2-1; a tentative D match to TRBD2 spans 7 bases. Looking up the germline V gene yields CDR1 SQVTM and CDR2 ANQGSEA. The CDR3 contains 14 residues, cysteine and phenylalanine counted. The entry retains the CDR3 DNA only, 42 bases that are in frame from base 1. Trimming at the junction amounts to 4 bases on V and 2 bases on J, and the germline ends lie 12 bases apart.